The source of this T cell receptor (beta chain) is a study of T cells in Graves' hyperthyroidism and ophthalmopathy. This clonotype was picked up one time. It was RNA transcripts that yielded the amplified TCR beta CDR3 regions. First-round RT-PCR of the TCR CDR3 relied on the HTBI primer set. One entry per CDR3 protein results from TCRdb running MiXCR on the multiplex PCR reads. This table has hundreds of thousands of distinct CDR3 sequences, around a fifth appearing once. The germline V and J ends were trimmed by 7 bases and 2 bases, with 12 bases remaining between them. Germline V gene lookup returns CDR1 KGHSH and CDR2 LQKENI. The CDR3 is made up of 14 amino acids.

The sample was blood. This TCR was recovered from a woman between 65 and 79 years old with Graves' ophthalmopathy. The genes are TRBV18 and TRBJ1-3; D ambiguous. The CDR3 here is CASFEIGAGNTIYF. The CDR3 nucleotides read TGTGCCAGCTTTGAGATCGGGGCTGGAAACACCATATATTTT.